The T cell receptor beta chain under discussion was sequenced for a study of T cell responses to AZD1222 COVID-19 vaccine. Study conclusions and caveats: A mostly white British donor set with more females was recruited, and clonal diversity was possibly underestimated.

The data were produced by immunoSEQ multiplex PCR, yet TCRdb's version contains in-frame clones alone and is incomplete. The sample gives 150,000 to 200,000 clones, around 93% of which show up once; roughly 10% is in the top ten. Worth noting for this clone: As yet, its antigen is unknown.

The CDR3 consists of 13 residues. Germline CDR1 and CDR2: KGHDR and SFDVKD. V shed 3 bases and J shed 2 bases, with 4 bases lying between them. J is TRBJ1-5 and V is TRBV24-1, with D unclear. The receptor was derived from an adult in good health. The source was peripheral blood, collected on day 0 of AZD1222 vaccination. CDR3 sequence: CATSDRRNQPQHF. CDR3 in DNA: TGTGCCACCAGTGATCGGCGCAATCAGCCCCAGCATTTT.